This record concerns one T cell receptor (beta chain) sequence. Its matching antigen is unknown. This entry belongs to a study of shared clonotypes between healthy human individuals. General study results and limits: Lower generation probabilities were found for non-shared clonotypes than for those shared by all four donors. A generally larger estimated richness was seen in naive subsets than in memory subsets.

J gave up 6 bases and V 1 base, and 6 bases lay outside the gene matches. CDR1 and CDR2 from the germline V gene are SGHNT and YYREEE (reference sequence). This CDR3 contains 14 residues. Some clones are missing from TCRdb's copy, which holds only in-frame ones; the method was immunoSEQ multiplex PCR. The sample yields about 2.4 million clones, about 92% seen once. The J gene is TRBJ2-7, the V gene TRBV5-4; 8 bases align to TRBD1. This clonotype was sampled from a man younger than 35 in good health. Sequencing was carried out using naive CD4+ T cells sorted from blood. Subset reported: CD45RA+ positively selected. CDR3 sequence reads: CASSLIQGASEQYF. CDR3 DNA: TGTGCCAGCAGCTTGATTCAGGGGGCGAGCGAGCAGTACTTC.